The 21 T cell receptor beta chains below come from one sample, sequenced in a study of cytomegalovirus exposure and HLA in healthy donors (dated 2017 in TCRdb). Libraries came from the immunoSEQ multiplex PCR assay. A mixture of 60 forward primers for TCR Vbeta segments and 13 reverse primers for TCR Jbeta segments was used in the multiplex PCR. Entries here come from immuneACCESS through TCRdb and include only in-frame sequences with V and J called. Some clones fail to appear in such tables; in the studies checked, an unresolved V gene covers under half of the shortfall, and the cause of the remainder is unknown. This sample comprises approximately 200,000 clones, 70% to 75% of them detected only once. The ten largest clones take up approximately 3.1% of the sample. Source material: PBMCs. Receptors were obtained from a woman in her 30s in good health and CMV-seropositive.

The chain has TRBV4-1 and TRBJ2-7, with D possibly matching TRBD1 (6 bases). The V and J ends lost 1 base and 0 bases respectively, with 10 bases between them. Germline V gene data show CDR1 as MGHRA and CDR2 as YSYEKL. This CDR3 comprises 15 residues. As DNA, the CDR3 is TGCGCCAGCAGCCAAGCTGGGACATTCTCCTACGAGCAGTACTTC. It is translated as CASSQAGTFSYEQYF.

The genes are TRBV7-9 and TRBJ1-2, with D possibly matching TRBD1 (5 bases). From germline, CDR1 is SEHNR and CDR2 FQNEAQ (reference sequence). The CDR3 has 14 residues. Trimming removed 1 base at V and 8 bases at J, with 14 bases between. The CDR3 reads CASSLVAGSGGYTF. CDR3 coding DNA: TGTGCCAGCAGCTTAGTTGCAGGGTCAGGCGGCTACACCTTC.

The chain employs TRBV6-5 and TRBJ1-6; tentative D call: TRBD1 (6 bases). V lost 2 bases and J lost 8, with 10 bases in between. CDR3 length equals 14 residues. Germline CDR1 reads MNHEY; CDR2 reads SVGAGI. Here the CDR3 DNA reads TGTGCCAGCAGTTACCACAGGGTCGATTCACCCCTCCACTTT. Encoded protein: CASSYHRVDSPLHF.

The chain joins TRBV10-1 to TRBJ2-1; 11 bases fit TRBD2. This CDR3 is built from 17 residues. V trimming: 3 bases; J trimming: 6 bases; junction bases outside the gene matches: 10. Germline V lookup: CDR1 WNHNN, CDR2 SYGVQD (reference sequence). The chain's CDR3 is CASSETSGSFPINEQFF. The DNA of the CDR3 is TGCGCCAGCAGTGAAACTAGCGGGAGTTTCCCTATCAATGAGCAGTTCTTC.

This rearrangement joins TRBV28 to TRBJ1-1; no firm D call. The CDR3 has 12 residues. The V and J ends lost 6 bases and 6 bases respectively, with 11 bases between them. In germline, CDR1 is MDHEN, CDR2 SYDVKM. Here the CDR3 reads CASSPRPSEAFF. The CDR3 nucleotides are TGTGCCAGCAGCCCTAGACCTTCTGAAGCTTTCTTT.

This clone came up a few times. This CDR3 is CASSPGQGGYEQYF. The CDR3 region has the DNA TGTGCCAGCAGCCCTGGACAGGGGGGATACGAGCAGTACTTC. This rearrangement joins TRBV7-7 to TRBJ2-7; 10 bases are shared with TRBD1. The germline V gene has CDR1 SSHAT and CDR2 FNYEAQ (reference sequence). This CDR3 is built from 14 residues. Germline trimming cut 5 bases from V and 4 bases from J; bases unmatched to any gene: 5.

The chain employs TRBV5-5 and TRBJ2-7; 7 bases align to TRBD2. Germline V CDR1 and CDR2: SGHKS, YYEKEE (reference sequence). CDR3 length: 15 amino acids. J was trimmed by 0 bases and V by 4 bases; bases with no gene match: 7. Here the CDR3 reads CASSPPGGGSYEQYF. The DNA for the CDR3 is TGTGCCAGCAGCCCCCCTGGCGGGGGCTCCTACGAGCAGTACTTC.

This chain joins TRBV19 and TRBJ2-1; perhaps TRBD1 as D (6 bases). The CDR3 has 18 amino acids. V shed 5 bases and J shed 5 bases, with 25 bases lying between them. Germline CDR1 is LNHDA and CDR2 is SQIVND (reference sequence). CDR3 in amino acids: CASSSTRGWNTENNEQFF. In DNA, the CDR3 is TGTGCCAGTAGTTCGACCAGGGGATGGAACACGGAAAACAATGAGCAGTTCTTC.

The V call is TRBV29-1, the J call TRBJ2-6; 7 positions agree with TRBD1. CDR3 length equals 13 residues. The V and J ends lost 7 bases and 4 bases, in that order; junction bases with no gene match: 4. From germline, CDR1 is SQVTM and CDR2 ANQGSEA. CDR3 coding DNA: TGCAGCGCAGGGGGTTTAGGGGCCAACGTCCTGACTTTC. As protein: CSAGGLGANVLTF.

This clone was counted between two and nine times. V gene TRBV19 combines with J gene TRBJ1-5, with D perhaps matching TRBD1 (6 bases). The V gene lost 3 bases and the J gene lost 7 bases, with 10 bases spanning the gap. The V gene's germline CDR1 is LNHDA and CDR2 SQIVND (reference sequence). The CDR3 has 13 amino acids. The CDR3 region has the DNA TGTGCCAGTAGTATCAGGGGACGACAGCCCCAGCATTTT. Protein: CASSIRGRQPQHF.

The CDR3 protein is CASSIGQGNGYTF. CDR3 bases: TGTGCCAGTAGTATAGGACAGGGAAATGGCTACACCTTC. The chain carries TRBV19 and TRBJ1-2, with TRBD1 matching over 7 bases. The CDR3 covers 13 residues. CDR1 LNHDA and CDR2 SQIVND come from the germline V gene (reference sequence). V lost 1 base, J lost 6 bases, and 2 bases stayed unmatched.

The CDR3 region has the DNA TGTGCCAGCAGCTTTGACAGTGGGTATGGCTACACCTTC. The encoded protein is CASSFDSGYGYTF. V usage is TRBV7-2 and J usage is TRBJ1-2; possibly TRBD1 for D (5 bases). CDR3 length: 13 amino acids. V was pared by 3 bases and J by 5 bases, with 10 bases between. Germline V lookup: CDR1 SGHTA, CDR2 FQGNSA.

The chain joins TRBV2 to TRBJ2-7; 9 positions match TRBD2. This CDR3 has 14 residues. Germline assignment: CDR1 SNHLY and CDR2 FYNNEI. Trimming at V came to 7 bases and at J to 2 bases, leaving 6 bases not matched to a gene. The CDR3 coding sequence is TGTGCCAGCAATCCTAGCGGGGTTGCCTACGAGCAGTACTTC. Its protein is CASNPSGVAYEQYF.

In the case of this clone: The same CDR3 is also encoded by other DNA sequences in this sample. The chain recombines TRBV5-1 with TRBJ2-1; TRBD2 agrees at 7 bases. The CDR3 runs to 14 residues. Germline values: CDR1 SGHRS, CDR2 YFSETQ. The trim removed 0 bases at V and 7 bases at J, leaving 4 bases unmatched. CDR3 sequence reads: CASSLGEGGNEQFF. The CDR3 nucleotides read TGCGCCAGCAGCTTGGGGGAGGGAGGGAATGAGCAGTTCTTC.

This chain links TRBV7-9 with TRBJ2-5; tentative D call: TRBD1 (5 bases). CDR3 size: 14 residues. Germline-derived CDR1 and CDR2 are SEHNR and FQNEAQ (reference sequence). Trimming removed 5 bases at V and 5 bases at J, with 15 bases between. The CDR3 DNA sequence: TGTGCCAGCAGCCCACTGAATAACAGGGAGACCCAGTACTTC. Protein sequence: CASSPLNNRETQYF.

J is TRBJ2-5 and V is TRBV19; 7 nucleotides match TRBD1. The germline gives CDR1 LNHDA, CDR2 SQIVND (reference sequence). The CDR3 is 13 residues long. With 5 bases clipped from V and 5 bases from J, the junction kept 5 bases outside the gene matches. Here the CDR3 DNA reads TGTGCCAGTAGTGCGACAGGGTCGGAGACCCAGTACTTC. Its translation is CASSATGSETQYF.

This chain uses TRBV28 with TRBJ2-7; 8 bases match TRBD1. The CDR3 is made up of 14 amino acids. The J segment lost 3 bases and the V segment lost 3 bases, leaving 4 bases of the junction unmatched. Germline CDR1 MDHEN, CDR2 SYDVKM. The CDR3 protein is CASSLDREGYEQYF. CDR3 nucleotides: TGTGCCAGCAGTTTGGACAGGGAAGGCTACGAGCAGTACTTC.

Here the CDR3 reads CATSRVEGARGNQPQHF. The CDR3, as DNA: TGTGCCACCAGCAGAGTGGAGGGGGCTCGGGGCAATCAGCCCCAGCATTTT. The rearrangement links TRBV15 to TRBJ1-5; TRBD1 matches at 7 bases. J lost 2 bases, V lost 1 base, and 8 bases had no gene match. The CDR3 covers 17 residues. Germline V gene lookup returns CDR1 LNHNV and CDR2 YYDKDF (reference sequence).

This clone was recorded a few times. V usage is TRBV5-1 and J usage is TRBJ2-5, with a possible D match to TRBD2 (6 bases). Trimming removed 4 bases at V and 5 bases at J, with 9 bases between. The CDR3 consists of 12 residues. Germline lookup yields CDR1 SGHRS and CDR2 YFSETQ. The CDR3, as DNA: TGCGCCAGCAGCCGGGCGGGGGAGACCCAGTACTTC. Protein: CASSRAGETQYF.

The table lists this clone with a count of one. The chain joins TRBV7-9 to TRBJ2-7; TRBD2 aligns across 9 bases. CDR1 is SEHNR and CDR2 is FQNEAQ in the germline V gene (reference sequence). There are 14 residues in the CDR3. The J segment lost 0 bases and the V segment lost 4 bases, leaving 1 base of the junction unmatched. The CDR3 region has the DNA TGTGCCAGCAGCTCTAGCGGGAACTCCTACGAGCAGTACTTC. Protein: CASSSSGNSYEQYF.

This clone appeared a few times. The rearrangement uses TRBV6-1 and TRBJ2-7; weak D call: TRBD1 (6 bases). From germline, CDR1 is MNHNS and CDR2 SASEGT. The CDR3 runs 14 residues. Trimming removed 4 bases at V and 2 bases at J, with 12 bases between. The CDR3 sequence is CASSVTGSAYEQYF. The CDR3 region has the DNA TGTGCCAGCAGTGTGACAGGATCCGCCTACGAGCAGTACTTC.